The 11 T cell receptor beta chains listed next were all sequenced from one sample in a study of blood T cells in healthy people across ages. The authors ran a second PCR of about 7 to 11 cycles using a sample-barcoded 5' primer and a J-beta primer mix. Via MiXCR, TCRdb re-called the 5' RACE reads, giving one row per CDR3 protein. The repertoire has about 1.8 million distinct CDR3 sequences, roughly 52% of them found once; the top ten carry 2% to 2.5%. Sample: blood. The receptors were sampled from a woman between 40 and 55 years old in good health.

The chain couples TRBV6-5 to TRBJ2-7; D not certain. V gave up 2 bases and J gave up 4 bases, with 18 bases separating them. The germline gives CDR1 MNHEY, CDR2 SVGAGI. This CDR3 contains 16 residues. The CDR3 loop reads CASSYEAAETPYEQYF. Here the CDR3 DNA reads TGTGCCAGCAGTTACGAAGCAGCCGAAACCCCTTACGAGCAGTACTTC.

CDR3 in DNA: TGTGCCAGCAGCTTACAGGGGTCCCCTAGAGCTAACTATGGCTACACCTTC. Translated, it gives CASSLQGSPRANYGYTF. The rearrangement joins TRBV7-9 to TRBJ1-2; D might be TRBD1 (6 bases). Trimming stripped 2 bases from V and 0 bases from J, with 16 bases between. CDR3 length: 17 amino acids. Germline lookup yields CDR1 SEHNR and CDR2 FQNEAQ (reference sequence).

This clonotype was observed a handful of times. The CDR3 reads CASSSSTIPYEQYF. DNA for the CDR3: TGTGCCAGCAGCTCCTCAACAATTCCATACGAGCAGTACTTC. This chain uses TRBV5-6 with TRBJ2-7; the D is unclear. The CDR3 consists of 14 residues. Trimming left V 3 bases short and J 4 bases short, with 14 bases between. CDR1 is SGHDT and CDR2 is YYEEEE in the germline V gene.

This clonotype was counted only a few times. The V call is TRBV6-6, the J call TRBJ1-5; D might be TRBD1 (6 bases). V lost 0 bases and J lost 4, with 13 bases in between. Germline V lookup: CDR1 MNHNY, CDR2 SVGAGI (reference sequence). The CDR3 loop spans 16 amino acids. The CDR3 DNA follows: TGTGCCAGCAGTTACTCGCACAGGGTCAGGAATCAGCCCCAGCATTTT. Its translation: CASSYSHRVRNQPQHF.

This clonotype was counted a few times. The chain couples TRBV24-1 to TRBJ2-1; D perhaps matches TRBD2 (6 bases). The CDR3 totals 15 residues. Trimming removed 1 base from V and 6 bases from J, with 12 bases in between. In germline, CDR1 is KGHDR, CDR2 SFDVKD. The CDR3 DNA sequence: TGTGCCACCAGTGATTTCGAAGCGGGTACCAATGAGCAGTTCTTC. This sequence encodes CATSDFEAGTNEQFF.

The rearrangement joins TRBV29-1 to TRBJ2-1, with D uncertain. CDR3 size: 12 residues. The germline V gene encodes CDR1 SQVTM and CDR2 ANQGSEA. Trimming took off 7 bases at V and 4 bases at J, with 11 bases between the two ends. The CDR3 coding sequence is TGCAGCGGGGGATCGGTTTACAATGAGCAGTTCTTC. Translating gives CSGGSVYNEQFF.

This clonotype was counted only a few times. The chain has TRBV14 and TRBJ2-5; 8 nucleotides match TRBD1. This CDR3 is 14 amino acids long. CDR1 and CDR2 from the germline V gene are SGHDN and FVKESK. With 6 bases clipped from V and 11 bases from J, the junction kept 14 bases outside the gene matches. The CDR3 here is CASSPGGQVREQYF. Here the CDR3 DNA reads TGTGCCAGCAGTCCAGGGGGACAGGTGCGTGAGCAGTACTTC.

This clonotype was counted between two and nine times. The chain is built from TRBV5-5 and TRBJ2-1; a possible D gene is TRBD1 (5 bases). The CDR3 is made up of 14 amino acids. Germline assignment: CDR1 SGHKS and CDR2 YYEKEE (reference sequence). Trimming left V 0 bases short and J 6 bases short, with 10 bases between. The CDR3 here is CASSLGQSINEQFF. In DNA, the CDR3 is TGTGCCAGCAGCTTGGGACAGTCGATCAATGAGCAGTTCTTC.

The J gene is TRBJ1-4, the V gene TRBV11-2; D is perhaps TRBD1 (6 bases). Trimming shortened V by 7 bases and J by 7 bases, and 16 bases separated the two germline ends. Germline assignment: CDR1 SGHAT and CDR2 FQNNGV. This CDR3 comprises 14 residues. The CDR3 sequence is CASTTGTGSEKLFF. The CDR3 DNA follows: TGTGCCAGCACCACAGGGACCGGGAGTGAAAAACTGTTTTTT.

V and J are TRBV7-2 and TRBJ2-1; 9 positions match TRBD1. This CDR3 contains 16 residues. Germline CDR1 is SGHTA and CDR2 is FQGNSA. Trimming cost V 1 base and J 6 bases; bases outside gene matches: 7. CDR3 protein: CASSLVWDRVSNEQFF. CDR3 in DNA: TGTGCCAGCAGCTTAGTCTGGGACAGGGTCTCCAATGAGCAGTTCTTC.

This clonotype was counted only a few times. CDR3 sequence (DNA): TGTGCCAGCTCACGAAACGCAGCCGGGACAGGAAACCAAGAGACCCAGTACTTC. Encoded protein: CASSRNAAGTGNQETQYF. This rearrangement joins TRBV18 to TRBJ2-5; 8 nucleotides line up with TRBD1. Per the germline V gene, CDR1 is KGHSH and CDR2 is LQKENI. The junction had 13 bases not matched to a gene; V was cut back by 4 bases and J by 0 bases. This CDR3 has 18 residues. The full variable domain, its missing parts supplied by reference TRBV18 and TRBJ2-5, is NAGVMQNPRHLVRRRGQEARLRCSPMKGHSHVYWYRQLPEEGLKFMVYLQKENIIDESGMPKERFSAEFPKEGPSILRIQQVVRGDSAAYFCASSRNAAGTGNQETQYFGPGTRLLVL.